The 18 T cell receptor beta chains below were found in one sample sequenced in a study of blood T cell dynamics during melanoma immunotherapy. Method: immunoSEQ multiplex PCR; TCRdb's copy keeps in-frame clones and lacks some. The top ten hold roughly a third of the sample, which has a few thousand clones, 70% to 90% seen once. Time point specified: pre-treatment baseline. The sample in question was blood, obtained from a patient treated with checkpoint blockade. The receptors come from a human donor with melanoma.

This chain links TRBV6-5 with TRBJ2-7, with 7 bases lining up with TRBD1. Germline lookup yields CDR1 MNHEY and CDR2 SVGAGI. The CDR3 runs to 15 residues. V lost 6 bases, J lost 0 bases, and 8 bases stayed unmatched. The CDR3 DNA sequence: TGTGCCAGCAGAACAATCAGGGGGAGCTCCTACGAGCAGTACTTC. Translation gives CASRTIRGSSYEQYF.

This clone came up once. The chain joins TRBV6-6 to TRBJ2-7; D gene unclear. Germline loops: CDR1 MNHNY, CDR2 SVGAGI (reference sequence). The length of the CDR3 is 14 residues. Trimming took off 0 bases at V and 2 bases at J, with 8 bases between the two ends. Here the CDR3 DNA reads TGTGCCAGCAGTTACTCCTCCGGAGCCTACGAGCAGTACTTC. It yields the protein CASSYSSGAYEQYF.

The J gene is TRBJ1-1, the V gene TRBV6-5; no clear D gene. Germline CDR1 reads MNHEY; CDR2 reads SVGAGI. Trimming cost V 5 bases and J 11 bases, with 12 bases left between them. The CDR3 is 11 residues long. CDR3 sequence: CASSTVRVAFF. The CDR3 DNA follows: TGTGCCAGCAGTACCGTGAGGGTGGCTTTCTTT.

This chain links TRBV2 with TRBJ1-4; D gene unclear. Trimming shortened V by 6 bases and J by 5 bases, and 13 bases separated the two germline ends. From germline, CDR1 is SNHLY and CDR2 FYNNEI. The CDR3 length is 14 residues. In DNA, the CDR3 is TGTGCCAGCAGCTCCCCCAACCCCAATGAAAAACTGTTTTTT. Encoded protein: CASSSPNPNEKLFF.

This sequence joins TRBV5-8 and TRBJ2-3; a weak D match, TRBD2 (5 bases). Germline CDR1 reads SGHTS; CDR2 reads YDEGEE. V lost 4 bases, J lost 4 bases, and 19 bases lay in between. The CDR3 consists of 16 residues. Here the CDR3 DNA reads TGTGCCAGCAGCCCCCGGACCTCCACTAGGGCAGATACGCAGTATTTT. Encoded protein: CASSPRTSTRADTQYF.

This clone was observed once. The CDR3 sequence: CASSSILTEAFF. CDR3 nucleotide sequence: TGTGCCAGCAGTTCTATCCTGACTGAAGCTTTCTTT. The chain has TRBV6-5 and TRBJ1-1, with D unresolved. Trimming shortened V by 4 bases and J by 5 bases, and 8 bases separated the two germline ends. CDR1 is MNHEY, CDR2 SVGAGI, per germline. The CDR3 runs 12 residues.

The gene calls are TRBV11-3 and TRBJ1-1; no clear D gene. CDR1 is SGHNT and CDR2 is YENEEA in the germline V gene. Deletions cut 6 bases from V and 7 bases from J, with 18 bases between. The CDR3 runs to 14 residues. The DNA of the CDR3 is TGTGCCAGCAGAGCTTACTCCGGGCCCGGTGAAGCTTTCTTT. It is translated as CASRAYSGPGEAFF.

V gene TRBV6-1 combines with J gene TRBJ2-2, with 7 bases that match TRBD1. The CDR3 runs 14 residues. V shed 6 bases, J shed 2 bases, and the junction held 3 bases outside the gene matches. Germline CDR1 is MNHNS and CDR2 is SASEGT. The CDR3 DNA reads as TGTGCCAGCAGGGGACAGTTAAACACCGGGGAGCTGTTTTTT. Translation: CASRGQLNTGELFF.

This chain uses TRBV5-6 with TRBJ2-3; unclear D gene. The V gene lost 4 bases and the J gene lost 0 bases, with 3 bases spanning the gap. The CDR3 loop spans 12 amino acids. CDR1 and CDR2 from the germline V gene are SGHDT and YYEEEE. The CDR3 DNA is TGTGCCAGCAGCCAGAGCACAGATACGCAGTATTTT. Translation: CASSQSTDTQYF.

The genes are TRBV9 and TRBJ2-5; either TRBD1 or TRBD2 may fit D (5 bases each). Germline V gene data show CDR1 as SGDLS and CDR2 as YYNGEE. CDR3 length: 15 residues. Trimming took off 0 bases at V and 7 bases at J, with 16 bases between the two ends. The CDR3 is CASSVEREGLGTQYF. CDR3 coding DNA: TGTGCCAGCAGCGTAGAACGTGAGGGGCTGGGGACCCAGTACTTC.

V gene TRBV29-1 combines with J gene TRBJ1-1; no firm D call. In germline, CDR1 is SQVTM, CDR2 ANQGSEA. Trimming left V 3 bases short and J 0 bases short, with 11 bases between. There are 14 residues in the CDR3. The CDR3 DNA sequence: TGCAGCGTTGATAATACACCCATGAACACTGAAGCTTTCTTT. Its protein product is CSVDNTPMNTEAFF.

Points on this clone: The junction departs from germline at one end; a sequencing error may be responsible. The chain joins TRBV7-7 to TRBJ2-2; D is ambiguous. Germline CDR1 is SSHAT and CDR2 is FNYEAQ (reference sequence). CDR3 length: 17 residues. The CDR3 region has the DNA TGTGCTAGCAGCCCCGCGGTTGTAGGGTCGAACACCGGGGAGCTGTTTTTT. Amino acids: CASSPAVVGSNTGELFF.

A single count supports this clone. The rearrangement joins TRBV7-1 to TRBJ1-5, with 8 bases matching TRBD1. TRBV7-1 is designated an ORF whose function remains uncertain. Trimming took 6 bases from V and 5 from J; bases not matched to a gene: 6. CDR3 length: 14 residues. CDR3 in amino acids: CASRDGTGYQPQHF. CDR3 in DNA: TGTGCCAGCAGGGACGGGACAGGCTATCAGCCCCAGCATTTT.

This clone is a singleton in its sample. This sequence joins TRBV10-3 and TRBJ2-7; maybe TRBD1 (6 bases). V was trimmed by 10 bases and J by 3 bases, leaving 16 bases between them. This CDR3 contains 13 residues. Germline V gives CDR1 ENHRY, CDR2 SYGVKD. The CDR3 region is CANAQGSLYEQYF. The CDR3 bases are TGTGCCAACGCCCAGGGGTCCCTCTACGAGCAGTACTTC.

Only one count was recorded for this clone. The V and J genes are TRBV19 and TRBJ2-7, with 12 bases aligning to TRBD1. CDR3 length: 15 amino acids. The trim removed 0 bases at V and 6 bases at J, leaving 3 bases unmatched. Germline V CDR1 and CDR2: LNHDA, SQIVND (reference sequence). CDR3 region: CASSIDGTGGVEQYF. CDR3 DNA sequence: TGTGCCAGTAGTATAGATGGGACAGGGGGCGTCGAGCAGTACTTC.

The chain has TRBV27 and TRBJ2-7; D unclear. The germline CDR1 and CDR2 sequences are MNHEY and SMNVEV (reference sequence). V was cut by 6 bases and J by 2 bases, with 14 bases left in between. This CDR3 spans 14 amino acids. The CDR3 reads CASRQNDRTYEQYF. The CDR3 nucleotides read TGTGCCAGCAGGCAAAACGACCGAACCTACGAGCAGTACTTC.

The chain has TRBV19 and TRBJ1-1; maybe TRBD1 (5 bases). Trimming shortened V by 3 bases and J by 0 bases, and 14 bases separated the two germline ends. CDR1 and CDR2 from the germline V gene are LNHDA and SQIVND (reference sequence). The CDR3 extends over 16 amino acids. Here the CDR3 DNA reads TGTGCCAGTAGTATCGAGGGGCTTTGGGTGAACACTGAAGCTTTCTTT. As protein: CASSIEGLWVNTEAFF.

This chain uses TRBV4-2 with TRBJ2-7; D ambiguous. The CDR3 extends over 12 amino acids. Per germline, CDR1 LGHNA and CDR2 YNFKEQ. Trimming removed 0 bases from V and 7 bases from J, with 7 bases in between. The CDR3 here is CASSQEGREQYF. In DNA, the CDR3 is TGTGCCAGCAGCCAAGAGGGAAGGGAGCAGTACTTC.